The next 16 T cell receptor beta chains were all read from a single sample in a study of CD8+CD57+ T cells in acquired aplastic anemia. The study profiled TCR beta VDJ and CDR3 using genomic DNA as template. MiXCR, run by TCRdb on the reads, gives a single entry per CDR3 protein. This table has roughly 200,000 distinct CDR3 sequences, roughly 60% appearing once. All sequencing subjects had displayed CD8+CD57+ cell expansion on flow cytometry. The source material was sorted CD4+, CD8+, or CD8+CD57+ T cells (not recorded which) from PBMCs. The receptors derive from a human donor with aplastic anemia.

This chain joins TRBV12-3 or TRBV12-4 and TRBJ2-5, with D possibly matching TRBD2 (5 bases). Trimming took 3 bases from V and 4 from J, leaving 9 bases between them. The CDR3 totals 13 residues. In DNA, the CDR3 is TGTGCCAGCAGTTTGTCCGGGGTAGAGACCCAGTACTTC. It is translated as CASSLSGVETQYF.

This clonotype has only a few counts. The chain carries TRBV10-2 and TRBJ2-7; D gene uncertain. The CDR3 spans 14 residues. The V and J ends lost 2 bases and 2 bases respectively, with 10 bases between them. Germline CDR1 reads WSHSY; CDR2 reads SAAADI. Here the CDR3 reads CASSENLAPYEQYF. CDR3 in DNA: TGCGCCAGCAGTGAGAACTTAGCTCCCTACGAGCAGTACTTC.

V is TRBV13 and J is TRBJ1-1; D possibly corresponds to TRBD1 (6 bases). The V end was cut by 0 bases, the J end by 4 bases, with 12 bases between. Germline CDR1 reads PRHDT; CDR2 reads FYEKMQ (reference sequence). This CDR3 region has 15 residues. CDR3 sequence (DNA): TGTGCCAGCAGCTTAGGCCTTAGGGGGTTCACTGAAGCTTTCTTT. Its translation: CASSLGLRGFTEAFF.

V gene TRBV6-4 combines with J gene TRBJ1-5, with 11 bases lining up with TRBD1. V was pared by 0 bases and J by 2 bases, with 9 bases of the junction left unmatched. The CDR3 length is 19 residues. Germline loops: CDR1 MRHNA, CDR2 SNTAGT. This chain's CDR3 is CASSDSRTGGEAGNQPQHF. The DNA of the CDR3 is TGTGCCAGCAGTGACTCGAGGACAGGGGGCGAGGCTGGCAATCAGCCCCAGCATTTT.

The chain is built from TRBV15 and TRBJ1-5; 9 nucleotides align to TRBD1. V shed 4 bases, J shed 1 base, and the junction held 8 bases outside the gene matches. CDR3 length equals 17 residues. Germline CDR1 reads LNHNV; CDR2 reads YYDKDF (reference sequence). CDR3 DNA: TGTGCCACCAGCATCCCGACAGGGGGGTGGAGCAATCAGCCCCAGCATTTT. Protein sequence: CATSIPTGGWSNQPQHF.

This clonotype was recorded many times. This chain uses TRBV6-1 with TRBJ1-2, with 11 bases matching TRBD1. The CDR3 covers 15 residues. Germline V lookup: CDR1 MNHNS, CDR2 SASEGT. V lost 2 bases, J lost 6 bases, and 5 bases stayed unmatched. The CDR3 spells CASSEWGQGENGYTF. The DNA for the CDR3 is TGTGCCAGCAGTGAATGGGGACAGGGGGAGAATGGCTACACCTTC.

This clonotype came up a few times. The chain links TRBV25-1 to TRBJ1-1; no clear D gene. V lost 5 bases and J 2 bases, leaving 12 bases between the germline ends. Germline CDR1 reads MGHDK; CDR2 reads SYGVNS. CDR3 size: 14 residues. Here the CDR3 reads CASSNLEPNTEAFF. CDR3 nucleotide sequence: TGTGCCAGCAGTAATCTCGAGCCTAACACTGAAGCTTTCTTT.

The V call is TRBV29-1, the J call TRBJ2-7; D remains unclear. The V and J ends lost 5 bases and 3 bases respectively, with 8 bases between them. The germline V gene has CDR1 SQVTM and CDR2 ANQGSEA. This CDR3 spans 11 amino acids. DNA of the CDR3: TGCAGCGTTTTGGGCAGCTACGAGCAGTACTTC. Amino acid sequence: CSVLGSYEQYF.

V is TRBV10-2 and J is TRBJ2-1; D gene ambiguous. The CDR3 is 14 residues long. Per the germline V gene, CDR1 is WSHSY and CDR2 is SAAADI. Trimming took 4 bases from V and 0 from J, leaving 7 bases between them. CDR3 loop: CASSADGSYNEQFF. The CDR3 nucleotides read TGCGCCAGCAGTGCCGATGGCTCCTACAATGAGCAGTTCTTC.

The V and J genes are TRBV18 and TRBJ2-5; D gene unclear. CDR3 length: 14 amino acids. CDR1 is KGHSH, CDR2 LQKENI, per germline. Deletions cut 4 bases from V and 5 bases from J, with 14 bases between. This chain's CDR3 is CASSRKTAGETQYF. In DNA form, the CDR3 reads TGTGCCAGCTCACGAAAGACGGCCGGGGAGACCCAGTACTTC. The full variable domain, completed using reference TRBV18 and TRBJ2-5, is NAGVMQNPRHLVRRRGQEARLRCSPMKGHSHVYWYRQLPEEGLKFMVYLQKENIIDESGMPKERFSAEFPKEGPSILRIQQVVRGDSAAYFCASSRKTAGETQYFGPGTRLLVL.

This clonotype was observed many times. V usage is TRBV30 and J usage is TRBJ2-3; no clear D. There are 14 residues in the CDR3. The ends were cut back, 4 bases at V and 2 bases at J, with 13 bases in the middle. Germline values: CDR1 GTSNPN, CDR2 SVGIG (reference sequence). The CDR3 bases are TGTGCCTGGACTTGGGCATATGTCACAGATACGCAGTATTTT. As protein: CAWTWAYVTDTQYF.

This sequence joins TRBV6-2 or TRBV6-3 and TRBJ1-1; TRBD1 matches at 7 bases. V was pared by 6 bases and J by 2 bases, with 3 bases of the junction left unmatched. This CDR3 has 13 residues. CDR1 is MNHEY, CDR2 SVGEGT, per germline. CDR3 nucleotide sequence: TGTGCCAGCAGCGACAGGGCTAACACTGAAGCTTTCTTT. This codes for CASSDRANTEAFF.

The chain recombines TRBV19 with TRBJ2-7; possibly TRBD1 for D (5 bases). This CDR3 spans 15 amino acids. V lost 5 bases and J 5 bases, leaving 19 bases between the germline ends. The germline V gene encodes CDR1 LNHDA and CDR2 SQIVND (reference sequence). The DNA of the CDR3 is TGTGCCAGTAGTCCAGGAACCAGGGTCTGGGACGAGCAGTACTTC. As protein: CASSPGTRVWDEQYF.

The chain is built from TRBV20-1 and TRBJ2-1; tentatively, D is TRBD2 (5 bases). The germline V gene encodes CDR1 DFQATT and CDR2 SNEGSKA (reference sequence). The CDR3 contains 13 residues. Deletions cut 1 base from V and 6 bases from J, with 10 bases between. CDR3 nucleotides: TGCAGTGCTAGAGTTCCACTAGTCAATGAGCAGTTCTTC. Encoded protein: CSARVPLVNEQFF.

This clonotype has just one count. One end of the junction varies from germline; a read error may be responsible. V is TRBV7-3 and J is TRBJ2-5; D remains unclear. Germline V CDR1 and CDR2: SGHTA, FQGTGA. The CDR3 runs to 15 residues. The CDR3 region has the DNA TGTGCCAACAGCTTAGGAGTTAGCATGGGAGAGACCCAGTACTTC. The encoded protein is CANSLGVSMGETQYF. Using reference TRBV7-3 and TRBJ2-5 for the parts outside the CDR3, the full variable domain is GAGVSQTPSNKVTEKGKYVELRCDPISGHTALYWYRQSLGQGPEFLIYFQGTGAADDSGLPNDRFFAVRPEGSVSTLKIQRTERGDSAVYLCANSLGVSMGETQYFGPGTRLLVL.

The V and J genes are TRBV19 and TRBJ2-6; D is undetermined. Trimming cost V 9 bases and J 3 bases, with 9 bases left between them. The CDR3 spans 13 residues. Germline CDR1 and CDR2: LNHDA and SQIVND (reference sequence). The CDR3 loop is CASSYYGANVLTF. DNA of the CDR3: TGTGCCAGCAGCTACTATGGGGCCAACGTCCTGACTTTC.